Included here is one TCR beta chain sequence, with context. CDR3 size: 15 residues. V was shortened by 2 bases and J by 2 bases, with 12 bases between the two germline ends. Germline CDR1 MDHEN, CDR2 SYDVKM. The source of the sample is a study of shared clonotypes between healthy human individuals. Sorted-subset replicate PCRs used around 0.2 ug DNA, about 30,000 T cell genomes. Sequenced by immunoSEQ multiplex PCR; TCRdb stores in-frame clones only, minus some. This table holds 550,000 to 800,000 clones, around 91% found once. The source material was memory CD8+ T cells from PBMCs. Subset denoted: CD45RO+ cells pooled with CCR7-negative TemRA cells. The chain couples TRBV28 to TRBJ2-5; D may be TRBD2 (5 bases). This sequence originates from a young man in good health. Some clones in this sample may be carry-over from other donors' samples. The CDR3, as DNA: TGTGCCAGCAGTTTAGTCCTAGGGAGACAAGAGACCCAGTACTTC. It yields the protein CASSLVLGRQETQYF. The complete variable domain, with remaining parts taken from reference TRBV28 and TRBJ2-5, reads DVKVTQSSRYLVKRTGEKVFLECVQDMDHENMFWYRQDPGLGLRLIYFSYDVKMKEKGDIPEGYSVSREKKERFSLILESASTNQTSMYLCASSLVLGRQETQYFGPGTRLLVL.